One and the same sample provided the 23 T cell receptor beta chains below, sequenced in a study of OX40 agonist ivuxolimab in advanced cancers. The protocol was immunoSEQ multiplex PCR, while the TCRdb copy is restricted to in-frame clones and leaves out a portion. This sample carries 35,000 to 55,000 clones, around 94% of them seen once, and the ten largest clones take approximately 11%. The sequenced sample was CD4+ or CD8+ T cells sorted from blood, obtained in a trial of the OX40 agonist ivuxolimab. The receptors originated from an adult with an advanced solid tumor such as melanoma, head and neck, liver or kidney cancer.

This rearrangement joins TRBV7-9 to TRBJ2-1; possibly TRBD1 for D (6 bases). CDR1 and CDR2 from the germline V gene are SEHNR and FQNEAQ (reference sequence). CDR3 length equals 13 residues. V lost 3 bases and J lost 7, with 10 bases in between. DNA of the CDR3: TGTGCCAGCAGCTTGGACAGCACAAATGAGCAGTTCTTC. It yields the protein CASSLDSTNEQFF.

DNA for the CDR3: TGTGCCAGCAACTTTAAGACAATCTCCTATGGCTACACCTTC. Encoded protein: CASNFKTISYGYTF. The V gene is TRBV6-1, the J gene TRBJ1-2; D is unclear. Germline-derived CDR1 and CDR2 are MNHNS and SASEGT. Trimming removed 7 bases from V and 4 bases from J, with 16 bases in between. The CDR3 has 14 residues.

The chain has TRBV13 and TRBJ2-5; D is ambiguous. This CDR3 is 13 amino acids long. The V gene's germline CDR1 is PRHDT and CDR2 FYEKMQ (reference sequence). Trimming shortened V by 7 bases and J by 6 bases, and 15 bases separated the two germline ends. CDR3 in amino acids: CASTPEVGKTQYF. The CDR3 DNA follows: TGTGCCAGCACCCCCGAGGTAGGGAAGACCCAGTACTTC.

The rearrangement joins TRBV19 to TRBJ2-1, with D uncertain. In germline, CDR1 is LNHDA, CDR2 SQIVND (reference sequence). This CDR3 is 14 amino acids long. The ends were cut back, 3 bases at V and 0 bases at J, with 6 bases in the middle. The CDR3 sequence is CASSMKSSYNEQFF. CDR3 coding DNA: TGTGCCAGTAGTATGAAGAGCTCCTACAATGAGCAGTTCTTC. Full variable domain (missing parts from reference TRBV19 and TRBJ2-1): DGGITQSPKYLFRKEGQNVTLSCEQNLNHDAMYWYRQDPGQGLRLIYYSQIVNDFQKGDIAEGYSVSREKKESFPLTVTSAQKNPTAFYLCASSMKSSYNEQFFGPGTRLTVL.

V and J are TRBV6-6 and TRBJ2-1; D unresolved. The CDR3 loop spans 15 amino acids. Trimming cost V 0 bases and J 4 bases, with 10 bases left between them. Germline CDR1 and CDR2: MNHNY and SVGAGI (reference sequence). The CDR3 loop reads CASSYSFGSYNEQFF. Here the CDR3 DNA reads TGTGCCAGCAGTTACTCGTTCGGCTCATACAATGAGCAGTTCTTC.

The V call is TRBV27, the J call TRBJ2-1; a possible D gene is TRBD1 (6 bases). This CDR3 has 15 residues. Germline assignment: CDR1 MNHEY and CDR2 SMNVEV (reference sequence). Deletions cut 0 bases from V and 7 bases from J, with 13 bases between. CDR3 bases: TGTGCCAGCAGTTTATCTGGGGGCACCCGAAATGAGCAGTTCTTC. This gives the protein CASSLSGGTRNEQFF.

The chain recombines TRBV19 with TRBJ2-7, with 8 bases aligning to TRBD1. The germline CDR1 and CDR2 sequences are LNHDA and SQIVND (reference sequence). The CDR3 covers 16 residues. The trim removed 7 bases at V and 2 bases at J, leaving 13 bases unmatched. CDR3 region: CASTGTGKGSTYEQYF. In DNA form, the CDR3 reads TGTGCCAGTACTGGGACAGGAAAAGGCTCCACCTACGAGCAGTACTTC. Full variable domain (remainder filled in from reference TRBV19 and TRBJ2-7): DGGITQSPKYLFRKEGQNVTLSCEQNLNHDAMYWYRQDPGQGLRLIYYSQIVNDFQKGDIAEGYSVSREKKESFPLTVTSAQKNPTAFYLCASTGTGKGSTYEQYFGPGTRLTVT.

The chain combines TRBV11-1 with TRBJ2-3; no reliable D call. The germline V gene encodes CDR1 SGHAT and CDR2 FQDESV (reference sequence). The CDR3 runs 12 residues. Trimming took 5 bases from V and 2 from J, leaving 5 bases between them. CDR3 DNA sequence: TGTGCCAGCAGCCAGTCCACAGATACGCAGTATTTT. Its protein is CASSQSTDTQYF.

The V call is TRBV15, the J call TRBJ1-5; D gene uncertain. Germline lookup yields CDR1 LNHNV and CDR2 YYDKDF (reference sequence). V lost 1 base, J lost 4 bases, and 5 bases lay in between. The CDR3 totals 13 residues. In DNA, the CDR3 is TGTGCCACCAGCAGAGTTCTAAATCAGCCCCAGCATTTT. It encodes CATSRVLNQPQHF.

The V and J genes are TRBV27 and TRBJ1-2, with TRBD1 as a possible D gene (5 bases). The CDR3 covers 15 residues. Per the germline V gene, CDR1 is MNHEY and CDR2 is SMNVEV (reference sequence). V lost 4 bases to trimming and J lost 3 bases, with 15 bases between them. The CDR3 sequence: CASSSPGSLHYGYTF. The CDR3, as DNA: TGTGCCAGCAGTTCCCCAGGGTCCCTCCACTATGGCTACACCTTC.

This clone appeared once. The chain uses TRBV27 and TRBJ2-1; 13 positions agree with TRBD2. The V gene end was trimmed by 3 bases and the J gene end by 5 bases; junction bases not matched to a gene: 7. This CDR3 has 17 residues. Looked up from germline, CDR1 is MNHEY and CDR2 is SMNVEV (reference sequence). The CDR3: CASSFSRTSGRDNEQFF. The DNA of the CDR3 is TGTGCCAGCAGTTTTTCCCGCACTAGCGGGAGGGACAATGAGCAGTTCTTC.

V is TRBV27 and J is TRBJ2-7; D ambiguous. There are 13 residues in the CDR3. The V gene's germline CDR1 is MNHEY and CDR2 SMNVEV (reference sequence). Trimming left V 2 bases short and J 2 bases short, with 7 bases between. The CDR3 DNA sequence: TGTGCCAGCAGTTTAAGTGGGCCCTACGAGCAGTACTTC. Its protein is CASSLSGPYEQYF.

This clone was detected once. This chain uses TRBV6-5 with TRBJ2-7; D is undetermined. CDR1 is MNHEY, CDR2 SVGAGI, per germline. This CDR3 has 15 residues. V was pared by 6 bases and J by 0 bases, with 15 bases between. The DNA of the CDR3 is TGTGCCAGCAGCTCACGGGCAGCAGTCTCCTACGAGCAGTACTTC. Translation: CASSSRAAVSYEQYF.

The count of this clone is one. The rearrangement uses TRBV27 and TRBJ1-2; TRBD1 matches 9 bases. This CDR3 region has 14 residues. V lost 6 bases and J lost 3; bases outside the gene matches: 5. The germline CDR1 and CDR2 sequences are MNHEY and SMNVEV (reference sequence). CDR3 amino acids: CASSRDRVDYGYTF. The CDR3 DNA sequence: TGTGCCAGCAGCAGGGACAGGGTGGACTATGGCTACACCTTC.

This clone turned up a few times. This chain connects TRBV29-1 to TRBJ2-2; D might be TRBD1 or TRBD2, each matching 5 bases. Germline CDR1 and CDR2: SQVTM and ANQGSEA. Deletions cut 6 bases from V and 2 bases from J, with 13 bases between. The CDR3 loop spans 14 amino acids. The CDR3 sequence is CSVGPDRNTGELFF. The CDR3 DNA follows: TGCAGCGTGGGACCCGACAGAAACACCGGGGAGCTGTTTTTT.

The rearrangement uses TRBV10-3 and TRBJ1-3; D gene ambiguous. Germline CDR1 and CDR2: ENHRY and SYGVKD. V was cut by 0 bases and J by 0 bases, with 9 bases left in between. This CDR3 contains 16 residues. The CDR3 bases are TGTGCCATCAGTGAGTCGTTTGTGAACTCTGGAAACACCATATATTTT. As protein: CAISESFVNSGNTIYF.

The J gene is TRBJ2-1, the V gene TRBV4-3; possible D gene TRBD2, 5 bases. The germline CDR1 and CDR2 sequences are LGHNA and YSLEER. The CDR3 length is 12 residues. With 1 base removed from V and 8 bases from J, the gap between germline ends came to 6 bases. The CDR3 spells CASSQVSDEQFF. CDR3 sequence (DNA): TGCGCCAGCAGCCAAGTTAGCGATGAGCAGTTCTTC.

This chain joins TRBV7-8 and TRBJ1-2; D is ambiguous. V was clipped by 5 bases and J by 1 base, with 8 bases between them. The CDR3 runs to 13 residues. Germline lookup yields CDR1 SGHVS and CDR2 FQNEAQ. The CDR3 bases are TGTGCCAGCAGCCCCGCGAGTAACTATGGCTACACCTTC. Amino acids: CASSPASNYGYTF.

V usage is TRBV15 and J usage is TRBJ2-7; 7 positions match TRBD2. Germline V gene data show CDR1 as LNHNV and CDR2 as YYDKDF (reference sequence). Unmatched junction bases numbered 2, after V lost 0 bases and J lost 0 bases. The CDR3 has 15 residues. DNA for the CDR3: TGTGCCACCAGCAGAGACAGGACTAGCTCCTACGAGCAGTACTTC. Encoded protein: CATSRDRTSSYEQYF.

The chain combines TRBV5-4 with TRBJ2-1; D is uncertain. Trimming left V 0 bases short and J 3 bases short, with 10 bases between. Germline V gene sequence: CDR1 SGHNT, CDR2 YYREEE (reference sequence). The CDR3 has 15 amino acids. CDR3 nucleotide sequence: TGTGCCAGCAGCTTGGTTCAGGATGGCTACAATGAGCAGTTCTTC. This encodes CASSLVQDGYNEQFF.

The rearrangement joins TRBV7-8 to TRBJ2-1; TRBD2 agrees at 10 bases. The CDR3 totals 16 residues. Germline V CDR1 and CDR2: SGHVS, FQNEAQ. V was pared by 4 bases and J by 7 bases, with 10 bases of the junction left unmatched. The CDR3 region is CASSYSSGSVLNEQFF. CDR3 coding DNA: TGTGCCAGCAGCTACTCTAGCGGGAGTGTATTAAATGAGCAGTTCTTC. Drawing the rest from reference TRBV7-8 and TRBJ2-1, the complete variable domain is GAGVSQSPRYKVAKRGQDVALRCDPISGHVSLFWYQQALGQGPEFLTYFQNEAQLDKSGLPSDRFFAERPEGSVSTLKIQRTQQEDSAVYLCASSYSSGSVLNEQFFGPGTRLTVL.

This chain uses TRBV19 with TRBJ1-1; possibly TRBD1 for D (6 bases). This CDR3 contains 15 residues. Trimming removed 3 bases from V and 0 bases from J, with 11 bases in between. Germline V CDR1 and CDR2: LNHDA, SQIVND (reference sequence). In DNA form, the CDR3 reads TGTGCCAGTAGTATCCGGGGACATCTGAACACTGAAGCTTTCTTT. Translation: CASSIRGHLNTEAFF.

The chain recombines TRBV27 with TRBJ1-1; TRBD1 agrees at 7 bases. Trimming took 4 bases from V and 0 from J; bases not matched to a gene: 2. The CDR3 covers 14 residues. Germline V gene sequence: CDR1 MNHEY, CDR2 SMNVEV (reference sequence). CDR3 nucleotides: TGTGCCAGCAGTTCGACAGGGATGAACACTGAAGCTTTCTTT. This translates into CASSSTGMNTEAFF.